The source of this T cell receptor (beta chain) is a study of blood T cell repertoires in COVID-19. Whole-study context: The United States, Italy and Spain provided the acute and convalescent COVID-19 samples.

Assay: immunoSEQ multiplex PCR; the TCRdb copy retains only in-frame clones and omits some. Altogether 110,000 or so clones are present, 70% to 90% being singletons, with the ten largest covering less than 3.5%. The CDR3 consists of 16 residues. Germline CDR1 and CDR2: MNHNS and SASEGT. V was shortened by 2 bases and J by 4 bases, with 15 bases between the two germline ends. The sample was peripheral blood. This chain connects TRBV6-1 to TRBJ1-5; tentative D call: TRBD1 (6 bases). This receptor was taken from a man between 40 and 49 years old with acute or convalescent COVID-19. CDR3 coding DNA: TGTGCCAGCAGTGAATTCGGGCAGGGGATGAATCAGCCCCAGCATTTT. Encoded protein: CASSEFGQGMNQPQHF.